Below, 3 T cell receptor beta chains from the same sample are listed, as sequenced in a study of breast tumors, draining lymph nodes, adjacent tissues. Axillary draining lymph nodes of breast cancer patients supplied the node samples. A single record per CDR3 protein comes from TCRdb applying MiXCR to the multiplex PCR reads. The data contain about 200,000 distinct CDR3 sequences, approximately 33% of them singletons. Source material: axillary lymph node tissue. Receptors were obtained from a female donor with breast cancer. Some clones in this sample may be carry-over from other donors' samples.

Points on this clonotype: One end of the junction fails to match germline, which may point to a read error. The chain employs TRBV5-1 and TRBJ2-5; D is undetermined. CDR3 size: 14 residues. Germline V CDR1 and CDR2: SGHRS, YFSETQ. The CDR3 DNA is TGCGCCAGCAGCTTTTCAGGCGGCCAAGACACCCAGTACTTC. Amino acid sequence: CASSFSGGQDTQYF.

V and J are TRBV25-1 and TRBJ2-3; 9 nucleotides match TRBD2. Germline-derived CDR1 and CDR2 are MGHDK and SYGVNS. The CDR3 runs 16 residues. V lost 6 bases to trimming and J lost 0 bases; unmatched junction nucleotides: 7. CDR3 in amino acids: CASSPAGGGSTDTQYF. The CDR3 DNA reads as TGTGCCAGCAGCCCGGCGGGGGGGGGGAGCACAGATACGCAGTATTTT.

This clonotype has more than one count but fewer than ten. CDR3 in DNA: TGTGCCAGTAGTACCGGGACAGCTTCACCCCTCCACTTT. Translation: CASSTGTASPLHF. The rearrangement links TRBV19 to TRBJ1-6; 7 nucleotides line up with TRBD1. The V gene's germline CDR1 is LNHDA and CDR2 SQIVND (reference sequence). There are 13 residues in the CDR3. After removal of 4 bases from V and 9 bases from J, the junction contained 3 bases not matched to a gene.